These T cell receptor beta chains were read from a single sample in a study of blood T cells in healthy people across ages. TCRdb called the 5' RACE reads again in MiXCR, with one record for every CDR3 protein. The table has some 1 million distinct CDR3 sequences, more than 40% seen once; the top ten hold approximately 20%. Sequenced: blood. These receptor sequences come from a woman aged 55-70 years in good health. CDR3s include the opening cysteine and the closing phenylalanine or tryptophan. The D gene is left open where the match is weak. Only some rows state a clone size, as once, few, many or a class for expanded clones.

v_call: TRBV7-4; d_call: TRBD1; j_call: TRBJ2-7; clone_size: -; cdr3_nt: TGTGCCAGCAGCAAACCGGGACAGGACTGCTACGAGCAGTACTTC; cdr3_aa: CASSKPGQDCYEQYF
v_call: TRBV24-1; d_call: -; j_call: TRBJ1-5; clone_size: few; cdr3_nt: TGTGCCACCAGTGATTTGGGTACAGGACAAAATCAGCCCCAGCATTTT; cdr3_aa: CATSDLGTGQNQPQHF
v_call: TRBV28; d_call: -; j_call: TRBJ2-6; clone_size: many; cdr3_nt: TGTGCCAGCAGTTTGTCAGGGTCCGGGGCCAACGTCCTGACTTTC; cdr3_aa: CASSLSGSGANVLTF
v_call: TRBV28; d_call: -; j_call: TRBJ2-2; clone_size: -; cdr3_nt: TGTGCCAGCAGCTCTGGACTCCTCCACACCGGGGAGCTGTTTTTT; cdr3_aa: CASSSGLLHTGELFF
v_call: TRBV29-1; d_call: TRBD1; j_call: TRBJ2-1; clone_size: -; cdr3_nt: TGCAGCGTGAGAACCGGGACAGGAGAGGGCAATGAGCAGTTCTTC; cdr3_aa: CSVRTGTGEGNEQFF
v_call: TRBV18; d_call: -; j_call: TRBJ2-7; clone_size: -; cdr3_nt: TGTGCCAGCTCAGTACAGACTGGTGCCCACGAGCAGTACTTC; cdr3_aa: CASSVQTGAHEQYF
v_call: TRBV7-6; d_call: -; j_call: TRBJ2-7; clone_size: -; cdr3_nt: TGTGCCAGCAGCTTAGAGCCAGGCGGCGAGCAGTACTTC; cdr3_aa: CASSLEPGGEQYF
v_call: TRBV24-1; d_call: -; j_call: TRBJ2-3; clone_size: few; cdr3_nt: TGTGCCACCAGTCTGAGCGGTAGCACAGATACGCAGTATTTT; cdr3_aa: CATSLSGSTDTQYF
v_call: TRBV28; d_call: -; j_call: TRBJ2-5; clone_size: -; cdr3_nt: TGTGCCAGCGGACTCGGAACTGAAGAGACCCAGTACTTC; cdr3_aa: CASGLGTEETQYF
v_call: TRBV2; d_call: TRBD1; j_call: TRBJ2-1; clone_size: -; cdr3_nt: TGTGCCGGCAGTGTCGGGACAGCGTACAATGAGCAGTTCTTC; cdr3_aa: CAGSVGTAYNEQFF
v_call: TRBV3-1; d_call: -; j_call: TRBJ2-5; clone_size: -; cdr3_nt: TGTGCCAGCAGCCAAGACCCCCATCACCAAGAGACCCAGTACTTC; cdr3_aa: CASSQDPHHQETQYF
v_call: TRBV7-6; d_call: -; j_call: TRBJ2-4; clone_size: -; cdr3_nt: TGTGCCAGCAGCTTAACTAACGGGGACCCTCTAGCCAAAAACATTCAGTACTTC; cdr3_aa: CASSLTNGDPLAKNIQYF
v_call: TRBV27; d_call: TRBD2; j_call: TRBJ2-5; clone_size: few; cdr3_nt: TGTGCCAGCAGTTGGTCCCTTAGCGGGAGGGAACAAGAGACCCAGTACTTC; cdr3_aa: CASSWSLSGREQETQYF
v_call: TRBV6-5; d_call: TRBD2; j_call: TRBJ2-3; clone_size: -; cdr3_nt: TGTGCCAGCAGCCGCGGACTAGCGGGAGTTAATACGCAGTATTTT; cdr3_aa: CASSRGLAGVNTQYF
v_call: TRBV11-1; d_call: -; j_call: TRBJ2-5; clone_size: -; cdr3_nt: TGTGCCAGCAGCCCAAGGGGTAGCAGGGGGACCCAGTACTTC; cdr3_aa: CASSPRGSRGTQYF
v_call: TRBV27; d_call: TRBD2; j_call: TRBJ2-2; clone_size: -; cdr3_nt: TGTGCCAGCAGTTTATGGCCGGGAGGCACCGGGGAGCTGTTTTTT; cdr3_aa: CASSLWPGGTGELFF
v_call: TRBV12-3/TRBV12-4; d_call: -; j_call: TRBJ2-1; clone_size: -; cdr3_nt: TGTGCCAGCAGTGTACAGAGAGCAGTGGAGACCCAGTTCTTC; cdr3_aa: CASSVQRAVETQFF
v_call: TRBV12-3/TRBV12-4; d_call: TRBD2; j_call: TRBJ2-7; clone_size: -; cdr3_nt: TGTGCCAGCAAACGCGGGGGGAGCTCCTGCGAGCAGTACTTC; cdr3_aa: CASKRGGSSCEQYF
v_call: TRBV27; d_call: TRBD1; j_call: TRBJ2-3; clone_size: -; cdr3_nt: TGTGCCAGCAGTGTGGGACAGAGAGGGGCAGATACGCAGTATTTT; cdr3_aa: CASSVGQRGADTQYF
v_call: TRBV6-5; d_call: -; j_call: TRBJ2-3; clone_size: -; cdr3_nt: TGTGCCAGCAGAAAGGAGATTGGGGATACGCAGTATTTT; cdr3_aa: CASRKEIGDTQYF
v_call: TRBV9; d_call: TRBD2; j_call: TRBJ2-1; clone_size: -; cdr3_nt: TGTGCCAGCAGCGCTTCTGGACTAGCGGGCTACAATGAGCAGTTCTTC; cdr3_aa: CASSASGLAGYNEQFF
v_call: TRBV29-1; d_call: TRBD1; j_call: TRBJ1-1; clone_size: many; cdr3_nt: TGCAGCGTGCCGGGACAGGGGTTCATGAACACTGAAGCTTTCTTT; cdr3_aa: CSVPGQGFMNTEAFF
v_call: TRBV24-1; d_call: TRBD2; j_call: TRBJ2-1; clone_size: -; cdr3_nt: TGTGCCACCAGTGATTCCCTAGCGGGAGGAAACAATGAGCAGTTCTTC; cdr3_aa: CATSDSLAGGNNEQFF
v_call: TRBV10-3; d_call: -; j_call: TRBJ2-3; clone_size: few; cdr3_nt: TGTGCCATCAGGGACCCACCGAGCACAGATACGCAGTATTTT; cdr3_aa: CAIRDPPSTDTQYF
v_call: TRBV21-1; d_call: -; j_call: TRBJ2-7; clone_size: -; cdr3_nt: TGTGCCAGCAGCGCAAGATGGGACAGTCCCTACGAGCAGTACTTC; cdr3_aa: CASSARWDSPYEQYF
v_call: TRBV18; d_call: -; j_call: TRBJ2-1; clone_size: few; cdr3_nt: TGTGCCAGCTCAGCATCACAGATAAAATCGGGCAATGAGCAGTTCTTC; cdr3_aa: CASSASQIKSGNEQFF
v_call: TRBV28; d_call: -; j_call: TRBJ2-6; clone_size: -; cdr3_nt: TGTGCCACCACGAGCGGAAGCAGACAATTACAGGGCTCTGGGGCCAACGTCCTGACTTTC; cdr3_aa: CATTSGSRQLQGSGANVLTF
v_call: TRBV27; d_call: -; j_call: TRBJ1-6; clone_size: -; cdr3_nt: TGTGCCAGCCACCTTCGGGGGGCAGAGAATTCACCCCTCCACTTT; cdr3_aa: CASHLRGAENSPLHF
v_call: TRBV30; d_call: -; j_call: TRBJ2-1; clone_size: -; cdr3_nt: TGTGCCTGGAGTGGGACCTCCTACAATGAGCAGTTCTTC; cdr3_aa: CAWSGTSYNEQFF
v_call: TRBV20-1; d_call: -; j_call: TRBJ2-3; clone_size: few; cdr3_nt: TGCAGTGCTAGACCGGGACGAGTCACAGATACGCAGTATTTT; cdr3_aa: CSARPGRVTDTQYF
v_call: TRBV20-1; d_call: TRBD2; j_call: TRBJ2-1; clone_size: -; cdr3_nt: TGCAGTGCTAGAGATCTGAGCGGGAGATTCCATGAGCAGTTCTTC; cdr3_aa: CSARDLSGRFHEQFF
v_call: TRBV20-1; d_call: -; j_call: TRBJ2-7; clone_size: -; cdr3_nt: TGCAGTGCTAGATCCAGGGACTCGCCCAGCGAGCAGTACTTC; cdr3_aa: CSARSRDSPSEQYF
v_call: TRBV29-1; d_call: TRBD2; j_call: TRBJ2-1; clone_size: -; cdr3_nt: TGCAGCGTTGGAGGGACTAGCGGGAGGGCCTGGAATGAGCAGTTCTTC; cdr3_aa: CSVGGTSGRAWNEQFF
v_call: TRBV12-3/TRBV12-4; d_call: -; j_call: TRBJ2-7; clone_size: -; cdr3_nt: TGTGCCAGCAGTTTGGGCGGGCCTCCCTACAATGAGCAGTACTTC; cdr3_aa: CASSLGGPPYNEQYF
v_call: TRBV4-1; d_call: -; j_call: TRBJ1-4; clone_size: -; cdr3_nt: TGCGCCAGCAGCCAAGAGGCCAAAAACTACCTCAATGAAAAACTGTTTTTT; cdr3_aa: CASSQEAKNYLNEKLFF
v_call: TRBV14; d_call: TRBD2; j_call: TRBJ2-7; clone_size: many; cdr3_nt: TGTGCCAGCAGCCAAGCGGGACTAGCGGGCCTCTACGAGCAGTACTTC; cdr3_aa: CASSQAGLAGLYEQYF
v_call: TRBV20-1; d_call: TRBD1; j_call: TRBJ2-7; clone_size: few; cdr3_nt: TGCAGTGCTAGGGACAGGGTCCTACCCTACGAGCAGTACTTC; cdr3_aa: CSARDRVLPYEQYF
v_call: TRBV5-1; d_call: -; j_call: TRBJ2-7; clone_size: -; cdr3_nt: TGCGCCAGCAGCCATAGGGACAAACCCTACGAGCAGTACTTC; cdr3_aa: CASSHRDKPYEQYF
v_call: TRBV5-8; d_call: -; j_call: TRBJ2-5; clone_size: -; cdr3_nt: TGTGCCAGCAGCTTGGGGACTATGTACCAAGAGACCCAGTACTTC; cdr3_aa: CASSLGTMYQETQYF
v_call: TRBV20-1; d_call: -; j_call: TRBJ2-5; clone_size: -; cdr3_nt: TGCAGTGCATCAGGCAGGAACTCGCCAGAGACCCAGTACTTC; cdr3_aa: CSASGRNSPETQYF
v_call: TRBV29-1; d_call: -; j_call: TRBJ1-4; clone_size: few; cdr3_nt: TGCAGCGCCCGACGGGGGAAAGGTGAAAAACTGTTTTTT; cdr3_aa: CSARRGKGEKLFF
v_call: TRBV2; d_call: -; j_call: TRBJ1-2; clone_size: few; cdr3_nt: TGTGCCAGCAGTGAAGCGTGGGGGGTCGGTAACTATGGCTACACCTTC; cdr3_aa: CASSEAWGVGNYGYTF
v_call: TRBV5-1; d_call: -; j_call: TRBJ1-4; clone_size: -; cdr3_nt: TGCGCCAGCAGCTTGGAGGGGAGACGGGTTAATGAAAAACTGTTTTTT; cdr3_aa: CASSLEGRRVNEKLFF
v_call: TRBV3-1; d_call: -; j_call: TRBJ1-5; clone_size: -; cdr3_nt: TGTGCCAGCAGCCAAGATCCAGCAGGCAGCAATCAGCCCCAGCATTTT; cdr3_aa: CASSQDPAGSNQPQHF
v_call: TRBV5-1; d_call: -; j_call: TRBJ2-2; clone_size: -; cdr3_nt: TGCGCCAGCAGCTTGGGTCATAACACCGGGGAGCTGTTTTTT; cdr3_aa: CASSLGHNTGELFF
v_call: TRBV3-1; d_call: TRBD2; j_call: TRBJ2-1; clone_size: -; cdr3_nt: TGTGCCAGCAGCCAAGGAGGACCTAGCGGGAGAAACAATGAGCAGTTCTTC; cdr3_aa: CASSQGGPSGRNNEQFF
v_call: TRBV15; d_call: -; j_call: TRBJ1-6; clone_size: few; cdr3_nt: TGTGCCACCAGCAGAGTACAGGGAAATTCACCCCTCCACTTT; cdr3_aa: CATSRVQGNSPLHF
v_call: TRBV13; d_call: -; j_call: TRBJ2-7; clone_size: -; cdr3_nt: TGTGCCAGCAGCCGGACAGCGGGGAGCTCCTACGAGCAGTACTTC; cdr3_aa: CASSRTAGSSYEQYF
v_call: TRBV5-1; d_call: TRBD1; j_call: TRBJ2-3; clone_size: -; cdr3_nt: TGCGCCAGCAGCTTCGGACAGGGGGCTGGGACAGATACGCAGTATTTT; cdr3_aa: CASSFGQGAGTDTQYF
v_call: TRBV6-6; d_call: TRBD2; j_call: TRBJ2-1; clone_size: -; cdr3_nt: TGTGCCAGCAGTTACGGCGGGAGAGGGGCGGGTGAGCAGTTCTTC; cdr3_aa: CASSYGGRGAGEQFF